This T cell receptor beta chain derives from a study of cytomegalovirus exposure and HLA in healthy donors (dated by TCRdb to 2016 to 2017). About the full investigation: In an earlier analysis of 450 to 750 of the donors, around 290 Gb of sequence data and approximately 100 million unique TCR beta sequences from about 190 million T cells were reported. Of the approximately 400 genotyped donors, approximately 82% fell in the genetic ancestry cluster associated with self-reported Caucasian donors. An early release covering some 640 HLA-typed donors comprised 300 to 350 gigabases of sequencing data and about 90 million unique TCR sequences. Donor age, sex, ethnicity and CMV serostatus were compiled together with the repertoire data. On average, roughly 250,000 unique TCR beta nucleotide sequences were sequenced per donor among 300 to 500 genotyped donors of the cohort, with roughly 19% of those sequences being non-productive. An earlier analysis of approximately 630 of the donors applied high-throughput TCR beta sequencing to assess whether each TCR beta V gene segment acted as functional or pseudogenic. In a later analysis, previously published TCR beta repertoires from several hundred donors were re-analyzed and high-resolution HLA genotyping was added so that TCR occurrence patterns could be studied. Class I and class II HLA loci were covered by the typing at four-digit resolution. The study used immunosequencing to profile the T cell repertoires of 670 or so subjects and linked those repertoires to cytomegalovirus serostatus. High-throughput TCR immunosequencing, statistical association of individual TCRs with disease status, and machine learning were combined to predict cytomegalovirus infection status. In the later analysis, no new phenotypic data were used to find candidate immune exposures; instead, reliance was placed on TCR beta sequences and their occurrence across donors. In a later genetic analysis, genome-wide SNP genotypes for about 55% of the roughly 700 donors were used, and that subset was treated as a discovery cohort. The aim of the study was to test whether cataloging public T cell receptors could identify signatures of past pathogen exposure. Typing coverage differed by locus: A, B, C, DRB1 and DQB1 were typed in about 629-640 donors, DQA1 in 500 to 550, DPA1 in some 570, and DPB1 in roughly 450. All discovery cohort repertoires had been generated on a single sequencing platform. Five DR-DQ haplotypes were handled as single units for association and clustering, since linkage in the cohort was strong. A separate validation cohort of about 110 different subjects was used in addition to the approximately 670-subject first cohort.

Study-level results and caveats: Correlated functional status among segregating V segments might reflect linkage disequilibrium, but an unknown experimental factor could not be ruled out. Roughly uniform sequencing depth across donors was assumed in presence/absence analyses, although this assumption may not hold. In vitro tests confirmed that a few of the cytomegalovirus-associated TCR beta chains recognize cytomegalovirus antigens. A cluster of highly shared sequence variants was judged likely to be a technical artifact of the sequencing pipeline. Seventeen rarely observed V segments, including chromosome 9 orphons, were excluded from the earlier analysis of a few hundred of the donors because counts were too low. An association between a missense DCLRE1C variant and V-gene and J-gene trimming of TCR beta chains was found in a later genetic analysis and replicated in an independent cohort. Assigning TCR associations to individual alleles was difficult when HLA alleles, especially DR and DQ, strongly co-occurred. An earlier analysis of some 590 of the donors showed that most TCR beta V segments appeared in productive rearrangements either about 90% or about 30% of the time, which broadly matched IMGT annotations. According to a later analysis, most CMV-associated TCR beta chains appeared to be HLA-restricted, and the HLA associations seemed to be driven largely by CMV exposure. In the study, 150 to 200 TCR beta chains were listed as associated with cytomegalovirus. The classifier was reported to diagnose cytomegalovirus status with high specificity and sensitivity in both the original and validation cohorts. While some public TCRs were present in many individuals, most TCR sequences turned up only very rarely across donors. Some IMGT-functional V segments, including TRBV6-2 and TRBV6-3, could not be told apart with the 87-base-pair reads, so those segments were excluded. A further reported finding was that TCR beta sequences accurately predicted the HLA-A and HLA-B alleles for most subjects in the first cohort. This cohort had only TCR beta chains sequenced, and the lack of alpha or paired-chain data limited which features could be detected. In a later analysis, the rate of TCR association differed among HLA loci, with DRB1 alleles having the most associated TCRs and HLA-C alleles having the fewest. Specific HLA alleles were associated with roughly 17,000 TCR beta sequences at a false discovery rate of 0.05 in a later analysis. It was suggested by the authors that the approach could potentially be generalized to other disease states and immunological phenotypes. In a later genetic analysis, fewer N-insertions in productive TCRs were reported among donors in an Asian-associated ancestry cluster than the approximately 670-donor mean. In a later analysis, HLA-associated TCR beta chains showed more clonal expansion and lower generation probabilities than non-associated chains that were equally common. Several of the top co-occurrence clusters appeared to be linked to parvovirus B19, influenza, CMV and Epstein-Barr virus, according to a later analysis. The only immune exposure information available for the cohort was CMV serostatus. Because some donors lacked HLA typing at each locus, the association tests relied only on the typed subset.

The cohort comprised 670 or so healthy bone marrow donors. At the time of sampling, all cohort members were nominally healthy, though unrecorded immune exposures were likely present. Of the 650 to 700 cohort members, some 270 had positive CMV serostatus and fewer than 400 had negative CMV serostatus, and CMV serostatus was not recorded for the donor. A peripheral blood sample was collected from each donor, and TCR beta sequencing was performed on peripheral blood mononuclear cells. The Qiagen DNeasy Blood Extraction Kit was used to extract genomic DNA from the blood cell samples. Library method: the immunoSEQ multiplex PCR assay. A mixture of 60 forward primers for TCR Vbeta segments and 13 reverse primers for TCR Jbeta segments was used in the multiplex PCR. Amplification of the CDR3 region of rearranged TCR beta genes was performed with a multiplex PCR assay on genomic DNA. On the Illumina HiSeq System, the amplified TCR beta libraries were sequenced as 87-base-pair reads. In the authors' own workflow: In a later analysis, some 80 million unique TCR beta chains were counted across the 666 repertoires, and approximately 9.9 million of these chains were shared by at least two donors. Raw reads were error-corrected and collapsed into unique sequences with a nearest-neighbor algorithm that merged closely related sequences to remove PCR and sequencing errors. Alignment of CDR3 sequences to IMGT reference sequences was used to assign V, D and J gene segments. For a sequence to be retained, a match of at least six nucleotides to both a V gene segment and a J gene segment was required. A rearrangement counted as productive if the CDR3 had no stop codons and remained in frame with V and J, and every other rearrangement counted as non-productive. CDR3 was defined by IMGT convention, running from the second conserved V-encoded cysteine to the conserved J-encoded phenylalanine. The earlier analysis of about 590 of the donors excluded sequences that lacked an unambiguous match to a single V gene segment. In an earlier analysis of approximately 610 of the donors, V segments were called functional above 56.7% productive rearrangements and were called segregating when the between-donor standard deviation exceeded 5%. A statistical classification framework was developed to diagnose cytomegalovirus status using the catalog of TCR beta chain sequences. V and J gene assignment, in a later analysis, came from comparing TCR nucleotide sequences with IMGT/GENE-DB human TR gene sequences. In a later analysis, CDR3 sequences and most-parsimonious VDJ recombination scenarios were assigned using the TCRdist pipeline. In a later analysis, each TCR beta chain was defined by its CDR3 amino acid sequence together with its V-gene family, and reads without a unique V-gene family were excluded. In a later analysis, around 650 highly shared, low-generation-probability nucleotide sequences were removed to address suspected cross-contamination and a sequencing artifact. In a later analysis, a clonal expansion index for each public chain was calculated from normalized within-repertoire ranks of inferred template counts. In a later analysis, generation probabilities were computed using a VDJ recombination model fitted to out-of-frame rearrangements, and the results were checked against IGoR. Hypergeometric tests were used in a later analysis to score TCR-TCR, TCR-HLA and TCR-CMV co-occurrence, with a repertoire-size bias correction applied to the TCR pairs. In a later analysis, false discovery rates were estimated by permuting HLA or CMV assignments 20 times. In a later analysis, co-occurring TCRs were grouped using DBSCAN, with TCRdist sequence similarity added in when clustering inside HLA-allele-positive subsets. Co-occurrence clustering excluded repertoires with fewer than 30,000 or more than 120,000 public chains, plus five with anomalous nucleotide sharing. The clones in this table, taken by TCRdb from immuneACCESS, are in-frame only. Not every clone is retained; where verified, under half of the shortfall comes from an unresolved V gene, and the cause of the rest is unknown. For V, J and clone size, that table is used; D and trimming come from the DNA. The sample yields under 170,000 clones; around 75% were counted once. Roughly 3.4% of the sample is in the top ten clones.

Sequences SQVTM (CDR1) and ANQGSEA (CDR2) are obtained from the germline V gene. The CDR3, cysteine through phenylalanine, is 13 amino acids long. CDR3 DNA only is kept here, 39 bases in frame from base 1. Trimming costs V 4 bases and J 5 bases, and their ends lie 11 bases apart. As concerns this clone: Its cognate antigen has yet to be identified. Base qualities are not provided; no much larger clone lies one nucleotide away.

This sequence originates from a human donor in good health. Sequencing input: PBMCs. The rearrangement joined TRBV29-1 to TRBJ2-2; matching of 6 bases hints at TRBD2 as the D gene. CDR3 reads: CSVVVGGTGELFF. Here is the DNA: TGCAGCGTTGTGGTGGGGGGTACCGGGGAGCTGTTTTTT.